This record concerns one TCR beta chain sequence. What it binds is not known. Indicated treatment: oral pan-JAK inhibitor, 5-10 mg twice daily. Researchers picked out CD4+ and CD8+ T cells from PBMCs by sorting. Reverse transcribed after extraction, RNA yielded cDNA as the sequencing template. Using immunoSEQ multiplex PCR, the repertoire was profiled, and TCRdb retains in-frame clones only, with some absent. Of over 80,000 clones in the sample, around 44% are singletons; the top ten hold about 17%. Trimming stripped 0 bases from V and 7 bases from J, with 6 bases between. The CDR3 is 12 residues long. Germline-derived CDR1 and CDR2 are ENHRY and SYGVKD. These data originate in a study of CD8+ T cells in alopecia areata. General study findings and limits: A great number of expanded lesional clones endured in scalp and blood during tofacitinib. Shared TCR sequences were less clear between patients than in mice, possibly partly from HLA diversity. The study found tofacitinib significantly decreased scalp clonality and expanded CD8+ clones among the top 100.

The chain uses TRBV10-3 and TRBJ1-2; no reliable D call. The sample was CD8+ T cells sorted from blood, taken at week 24, from a patient treated with tofacitinib. The TCR sequence derives from a human donor with alopecia areata. CDR3 region: CAISESTSGYTF. The CDR3 DNA reads TGTGCCATCAGTGAGTCTACTAGTGGCTACACCTTC.